This record covers a single T cell receptor beta chain. The sample belongs to a study of T cells after yellow fever vaccination. Background on the study: Low-cell-number fractions underwent preparation using SMART-Seq v4 Ultra Low Input.

TCRdb re-called the 5' RACE reads through MiXCR, storing one row per CDR3 protein. Of about 63,000 distinct CDR3 sequences in the sample, about 7% were seen once. CDR3 length: 15 amino acids. Germline CDR1 reads SEHNR; CDR2 reads FQNEAQ (reference sequence). With 1 base removed from V and 5 bases from J, the gap between germline ends came to 14 bases. This chain uses TRBV7-9 with TRBJ1-2, with D unresolved. This TCR derives from a man aged 25 to 45 who received the YFV17D yellow fever vaccine. The sample in question was CD8+ T cells sorted from PBMCs, obtained 15 days after the yellow fever booster vaccination. The CDR3 coding sequence is TGTGCCAGCAGCTTAGAAGAGGCTCCGCGATATGGCTACACCTTC. It yields the protein CASSLEEAPRYGYTF.